One sample yielded the 9 T cell receptor beta chains listed below, sequenced in a study of metastatic and nonmetastatic thyroid tumors. Every patient underwent thyroid surgery untreated. Using MiXCR, TCRdb re-called clones from the PCR reads. The table shows fewer than 35,000 clones, with 25% to 35% occurring only once. The material sequenced was blood. These receptors all stem from a female donor with papillary thyroid cancer or a benign thyroid nodule (not recorded which). Some clones in this sample may be carry-over from other donors' samples.

This clone was observed a few times. A read error may explain this, as a much larger clone is one base away. The chain is built from TRBV9 and TRBJ2-5; the D is unclear. CDR1 and CDR2 (germline): SGDLS, YYNGEE. This CDR3 has 16 amino acids. The CDR3 loop is CASSVGPVTYQDTQYF. The DNA of the CDR3 is TGTGCCAGCAGCGTAGGTCCCGTTACGTACCAAGATACCCAGTACTTC. Full variable domain (outside the CDR3, taken from reference TRBV9 and TRBJ2-5): DSGVTQTPKHLITATGQRVTLRCSPRSGDLSVYWYQQSLDQGLQFLIQYYNGEERAKGNILERFSAQQFPDLHSELNLSSLELGDSALYFCASSVGPVTYQDTQYFGPGTRLLVL.

The gene calls are TRBV6-2 or TRBV6-3 and TRBJ1-1; TRBD1 agrees at 8 bases. The V gene end was trimmed by 8 bases and the J gene end by 0 bases; junction bases not matched to a gene: 5. The CDR3 is made up of 14 amino acids. CDR1 MNHEY and CDR2 SVGEGT come from the germline V gene. The CDR3 nucleotides read TGTGCCAGCCCCCGGGACAGGATGAACACTGAAGCTTTCTTT. Protein product: CASPRDRMNTEAFF.

Turning to this clone: Sequence at one end of the junction differs from germline and may be a read error. The genes are TRBV30 and TRBJ1-1; TRBD1 might be the D (6 bases). The CDR3 has 13 residues. Germline CDR1 GTSNPN, CDR2 SVGIG (reference sequence). The CDR3 DNA sequence: TGTGCCTGGACGAGGACAGTGGGGACTGAAGCTTCCTTT. It yields the protein CAWTRTVGTEASF.

This chain joins TRBV10-3 and TRBJ2-2; D call uncertain. The CDR3 is made up of 16 amino acids. Germline values: CDR1 ENHRY, CDR2 SYGVKD. V dropped 3 bases and J dropped 0 bases, with 11 bases sitting between them. The CDR3 coding sequence is TGTGCCATCAGTGAATTAGCCAACGCGAACACCGGGGAGCTGTTTTTT. Its protein product is CAISELANANTGELFF.

By share, this clone ranks as medium-sized. This sequence joins TRBV12-3 or TRBV12-4 and TRBJ1-1, with D hard to call. This CDR3 comprises 13 residues. Trimming cost V 4 bases and J 4 bases, with 10 bases left between them. CDR3 residues: CASSSGPSTEAFF. The CDR3 DNA sequence: TGTGCCAGCAGTTCGGGCCCGAGCACTGAAGCTTTCTTT.

This clone was counted ten times or more. The V call is TRBV6-1, the J call TRBJ1-5; maybe TRBD1 (6 bases). Trimming cost V 8 bases and J 0 bases, with 11 bases left between them. Germline CDR1 reads MNHNS; CDR2 reads SASEGT. CDR3 length: 14 residues. CDR3 coding DNA: TGTGCCAGCGCGAAGGACAGTAGCAATCAGCCCCAGCATTTT. Its protein is CASAKDSSNQPQHF.

Notes on this clone: The germline gene is not matched at one end of the junction; a read error may be the cause. The rearrangement links TRBV20-1 to TRBJ2-2; weak D call: TRBD2 (5 bases). CDR1 and CDR2 from the germline V gene are DFQATT and SNEGSKA (reference sequence). The CDR3 is 14 amino acids. CDR3 loop: CSAIGRTLTGDLFF. Here the CDR3 DNA reads TGCAGTGCTATAGGAAGGACCCTCACCGGGGATCTGTTTTTT.

This clone was detected ten times or more. The gene calls are TRBV20-1 and TRBJ1-1; 9 nucleotides align to TRBD1. V lost 6 bases, J lost 5 bases, and 16 bases stayed unmatched. There are 16 residues in the CDR3. From germline, CDR1 is DFQATT and CDR2 SNEGSKA (reference sequence). This CDR3 is CSAIKGDRGTLTEAFF. CDR3 bases: TGCAGTGCAATTAAAGGAGACAGGGGGACGTTGACTGAAGCTTTCTTT.

In the case of this clone: This likely comes from a read error, as the CDR3 has no conserved phenylalanine or tryptophan at its end. V and J are TRBV6-2 or TRBV6-3 and TRBJ2-6; D uncertain. V lost 6 bases and J 4 bases, leaving 16 bases between the germline ends. This CDR3 has 16 amino acids. Germline V CDR1 and CDR2: MNHEY, SVGEGT. The CDR3 is CASSRSVVSGANVLTY. The CDR3 nucleotides are TGTGCCAGCAGCAGATCTGTCGTCTCAGGGGCCAACGTCCTGACTTAC.